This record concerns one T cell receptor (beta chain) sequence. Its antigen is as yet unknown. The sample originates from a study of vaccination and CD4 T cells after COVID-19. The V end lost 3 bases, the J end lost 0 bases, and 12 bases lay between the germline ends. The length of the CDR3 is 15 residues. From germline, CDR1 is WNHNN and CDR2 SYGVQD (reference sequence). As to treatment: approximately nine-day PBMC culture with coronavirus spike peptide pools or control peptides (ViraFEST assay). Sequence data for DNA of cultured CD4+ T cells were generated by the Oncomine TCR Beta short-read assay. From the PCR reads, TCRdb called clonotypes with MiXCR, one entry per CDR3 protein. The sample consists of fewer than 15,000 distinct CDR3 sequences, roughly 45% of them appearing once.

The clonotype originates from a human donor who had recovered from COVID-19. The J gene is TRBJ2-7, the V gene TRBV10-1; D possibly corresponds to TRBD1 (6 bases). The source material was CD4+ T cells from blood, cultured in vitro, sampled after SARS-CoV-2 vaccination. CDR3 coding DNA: TGCGCCAGCAGTGAAAAGACAGGAAGCTCCTACGAGCAGTACTTC. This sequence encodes CASSEKTGSSYEQYF.